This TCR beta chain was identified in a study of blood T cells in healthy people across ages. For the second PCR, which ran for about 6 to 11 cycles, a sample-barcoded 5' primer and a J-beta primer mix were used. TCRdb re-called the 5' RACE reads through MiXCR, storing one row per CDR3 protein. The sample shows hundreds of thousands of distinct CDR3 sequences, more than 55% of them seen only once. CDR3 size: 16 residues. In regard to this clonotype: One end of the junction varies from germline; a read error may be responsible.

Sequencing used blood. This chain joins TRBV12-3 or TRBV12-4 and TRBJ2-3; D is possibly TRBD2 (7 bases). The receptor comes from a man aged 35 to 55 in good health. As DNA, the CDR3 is TGTACCAGCAGTTTAAGGGGAGGGGGATCCACAGATACGCAGTATTTT. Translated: CTSSLRGGGSTDTQYF.